Many counts were recorded for the clone carrying this T cell receptor beta chain. Its antigen is unidentified. The data are from a study of early T cells in non-severe SARS-CoV-2 infection. Whole-study context: The input, bulk RNA from unsorted whole blood, was sequenced, and chains were unpaired.

Unique molecular identifiers were affixed to single, distinct cDNA molecules. TCRdb ran MiXCR on the 5' RACE reads and lists one entry per CDR3 protein. The repertoire includes about 130,000 distinct CDR3 sequences, 14% to 15% of them detected once, and less than 25% sits in the top ten. Germline values: CDR1 SGDLS, CDR2 YYNGEE. V gave up 0 bases and J gave up 1 base, with 9 bases separating them. This CDR3 contains 15 residues. Study conclusions and caveats: VDJdb matching, biased toward anti-spike CD8 responses, missed private and CD4 specificities.

Sequencing was carried out using whole blood. The sequence derives from an adult who was a healthcare worker with PCR-confirmed SARS-CoV-2 infection or an uninfected control (not recorded which). J is TRBJ2-3 and V is TRBV9; D not resolved. This CDR3 reads CASSVVGPGTDTQYF. The CDR3 DNA sequence: TGTGCCAGCAGCGTAGTTGGACCAGGCACAGATACGCAGTATTTT.